This is a list of T cell receptor beta chains from one sample in a study of shared clonotypes between healthy human individuals. Produced via immunoSEQ multiplex PCR; TCRdb's table is partial and in-frame only. In the table there are 950,000 to 1,100,000 clones, about four fifths of which are singletons. The sequencing input was memory CD4+ T cells from PBMCs. The receptors shown here come from a man between 18 and 29 years old in good health. Some clones in this sample may be carry-over from other donors' samples. CDR3s include the opening cysteine and the closing phenylalanine or tryptophan. Fields, in order: V gene, J gene, CDR3 protein.

v_gene: TRBV6-1; j_gene: TRBJ2-7; CDR3aa: CASSPYRESSYEQYF
v_gene: TRBV18; j_gene: TRBJ1-2; CDR3aa: CASSPDSVYGYTF
v_gene: TRBV30; j_gene: TRBJ2-5; CDR3aa: CAWSVGVQETQYF
v_gene: TRBV10-1; j_gene: TRBJ1-5; CDR3aa: CASSRGVSNQPQHF
v_gene: TRBV6-1; j_gene: TRBJ1-5; CDR3aa: CASSERDGGNGNQPQHF
v_gene: TRBV6-6; j_gene: TRBJ1-1; CDR3aa: CASRQAGTAFF
v_gene: TRBV18; j_gene: TRBJ2-5; CDR3aa: CASSRRDSLQETQYF
v_gene: TRBV7-2; j_gene: TRBJ2-1; CDR3aa: CASSLVQGGEQFF
v_gene: TRBV9; j_gene: TRBJ2-3; CDR3aa: CASSAGTGTSTDTQYF
v_gene: TRBV7-2; j_gene: TRBJ2-3; CDR3aa: CASSLVSSGSTDTQYF
v_gene: TRBV2; j_gene: TRBJ1-2; CDR3aa: CASLDRGVYGYTF
v_gene: TRBV4-3; j_gene: TRBJ2-3; CDR3aa: CASSQEVGLPNAGDTQYF
v_gene: TRBV30; j_gene: TRBJ1-2; CDR3aa: CAWSVGGAYGYTF
v_gene: TRBV27; j_gene: TRBJ1-2; CDR3aa: CASSTSQGAGFRGYTF
v_gene: TRBV9; j_gene: TRBJ1-3; CDR3aa: CASSGDSLGGNTIYF
v_gene: TRBV5-5; j_gene: TRBJ1-4; CDR3aa: CASSLEGSGEKLFF
v_gene: TRBV30; j_gene: TRBJ2-7; CDR3aa: CAWSPRLWTKIYEQYF
v_gene: TRBV28; j_gene: TRBJ1-5; CDR3aa: CASSPLTQGQPQHF
v_gene: TRBV5-1; j_gene: TRBJ1-4; CDR3aa: CASRTAGVDEKLFF
v_gene: TRBV5-1; j_gene: TRBJ2-3; CDR3aa: CASSSTPSAGADTQYF
v_gene: TRBV5-1; j_gene: TRBJ2-2; CDR3aa: CASSIGQGNTGELFF
v_gene: TRBV7-8; j_gene: TRBJ1-5; CDR3aa: CASSLRQGGSNQPQHF
v_gene: TRBV14; j_gene: TRBJ2-1; CDR3aa: CASSQISMDEQFF
v_gene: TRBV5-1; j_gene: TRBJ2-7; CDR3aa: CASSSGGTGFYEQYF
v_gene: TRBV6-5; j_gene: TRBJ1-2; CDR3aa: CASRPGQGNYGYTF
v_gene: TRBV27; j_gene: TRBJ2-1; CDR3aa: CASSVRDSSGEQFF